The clone carrying this T cell receptor (beta chain) came up a few times. Its target is unknown. This record belongs to a study of spatial heterogeneity in lung cancer. Study details: Samples came from 70 to 80 TRACERx patients with untreated early-stage lung cancer.

The V gene's germline CDR1 is SEHNR and CDR2 FQNEAQ (reference sequence). This CDR3 has 16 amino acids. Trimming took off 5 bases at V and 0 bases at J, with 13 bases between the two ends. Findings and limits, study-wide: The appearance of ubiquitous expanded tumor TCRs in blood was greater at resection than follow-up.

A distinct unique molecular identifier was carried by each TCR cDNA molecule. TCRdb fed the 5' RACE reads into MiXCR, producing one record per CDR3 protein. The data show 35,000 to 45,000 distinct CDR3 sequences, 20% to 25% seen once. Time point of the sample: blood at routine non-recurrence follow-up after resection. The sequenced material consisted of unsorted whole RNA from tumor, nontumor lung or frozen PBMC. The J gene is TRBJ2-2, the V gene TRBV7-9, with TRBD1 as a possible D gene (6 bases). This TCR came from a female donor with early-stage non-small cell lung cancer. The sample here was PBMCs, taken at follow-up. CDR3 sequence: CASSGWTVANTGELFF. CDR3 in DNA: TGTGCCAGCAGCGGCTGGACAGTCGCGAACACCGGGGAGCTGTTTTTT. Looking up the rest from reference TRBV7-9 and TRBJ2-2 gives the full variable domain: DTGVSQNPRHKITKRGQNVTFRCDPISEHNRLYWYRQTLGQGPEFLTYFQNEAQLEKSRLLSDRFSAERPKGSFSTLEIQRTEQGDSAMYLCASSGWTVANTGELFFGEGSRLTVL.